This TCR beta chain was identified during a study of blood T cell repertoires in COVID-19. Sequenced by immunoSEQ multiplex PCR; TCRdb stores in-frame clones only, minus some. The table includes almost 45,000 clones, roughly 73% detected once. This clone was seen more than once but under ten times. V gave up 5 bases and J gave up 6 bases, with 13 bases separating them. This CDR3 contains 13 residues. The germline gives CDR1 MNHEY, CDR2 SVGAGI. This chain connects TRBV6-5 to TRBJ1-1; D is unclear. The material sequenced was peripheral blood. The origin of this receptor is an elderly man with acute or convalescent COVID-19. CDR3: CASSLRALSEAFF. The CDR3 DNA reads TGTGCCAGCAGTCTACGAGCCCTATCTGAAGCTTTCTTT.